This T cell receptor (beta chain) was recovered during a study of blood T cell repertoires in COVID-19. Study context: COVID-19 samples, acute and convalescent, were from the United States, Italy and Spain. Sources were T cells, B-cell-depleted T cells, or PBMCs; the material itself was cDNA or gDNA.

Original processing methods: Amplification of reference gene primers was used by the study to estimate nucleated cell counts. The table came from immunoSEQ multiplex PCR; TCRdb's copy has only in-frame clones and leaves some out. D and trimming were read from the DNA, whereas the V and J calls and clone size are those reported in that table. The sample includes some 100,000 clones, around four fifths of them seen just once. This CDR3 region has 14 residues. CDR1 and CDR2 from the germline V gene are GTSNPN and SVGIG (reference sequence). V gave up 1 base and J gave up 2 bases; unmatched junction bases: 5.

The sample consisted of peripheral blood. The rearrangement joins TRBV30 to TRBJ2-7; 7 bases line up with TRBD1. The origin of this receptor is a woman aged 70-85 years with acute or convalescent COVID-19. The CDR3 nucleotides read TGTGCCTGGAGTGCGGGGACAGAAACCTACGAGCAGTACTTC. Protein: CAWSAGTETYEQYF.